These 8 T cell receptor beta chains came from one sample sequenced in a study of identical twins. TCRdb processed the 5' RACE reads anew with MiXCR; each CDR3 protein has one entry. The data contain 1.5 million to 2 million distinct CDR3 sequences, more than 30% of them seen just once; the ten biggest clones take up about 0.25%. Sequenced material: cord blood. The receptors originated from a newborn girl in good health.

The J gene is TRBJ2-5, the V gene TRBV12-3 or TRBV12-4, with TRBD2 matching 7 bases. The CDR3 loop spans 14 amino acids. The V and J ends lost 3 bases and 11 bases, in that order; junction bases with no gene match: 12. Here the CDR3 reads CASSFTSAYNEQYF. CDR3 DNA: TGTGCCAGCAGTTTTACTAGCGCCTACAATGAGCAGTACTTC.

This clonotype was recorded many times. The DNA for the CDR3 is TGTGCCAGCAGCCAAAAGTCTACGGGGTCTAGCACAGATACGCAGTATTTT. It yields the protein CASSQKSTGSSTDTQYF. This chain connects TRBV7-2 to TRBJ2-3, with a weak D call TRBD2 (5 bases). Per germline, CDR1 SGHTA and CDR2 FQGNSA. Trimming stripped 5 bases from V and 0 bases from J, with 18 bases between. This CDR3 is built from 17 residues.

This clonotype has just a few counts. The rearrangement joins TRBV2 to TRBJ2-3; TRBD1 might be the D (6 bases). In germline, CDR1 is SNHLY, CDR2 FYNNEI. CDR3 size: 19 residues. V was pared by 4 bases and J by 3 bases, with 26 bases between. The CDR3 coding sequence is TGTGCCAGCAGTGCAGAACCGAAGCCCTTCAGGGGTGGGACAGATACGCAGTATTTT. It specifies CASSAEPKPFRGGTDTQYF.

The V call is TRBV6-1, the J call TRBJ2-2, with 9 bases matching TRBD2. Germline V gene lookup returns CDR1 MNHNS and CDR2 SASEGT. The CDR3 is made up of 18 amino acids. The V gene end was trimmed by 5 bases and the J gene end by 2 bases; junction bases not matched to a gene: 12. CDR3 region: CASSHQGLALVNTGELFF. The CDR3, as DNA: TGTGCCAGCAGTCATCAGGGACTAGCCCTTGTAAACACCGGGGAGCTGTTTTTT.

This clonotype has only a few counts. The chain employs TRBV5-1 and TRBJ2-7, with a possible D match to TRBD2 (6 bases). This CDR3 region has 15 residues. V was pared by 0 bases and J by 3 bases, with 13 bases between. Germline lookup yields CDR1 SGHRS and CDR2 YFSETQ. Written as DNA, the CDR3 is TGCGCCAGCAGCTTGGGCAGGGTGGGACTCTACGAGCAGTACTTC. Protein product: CASSLGRVGLYEQYF.

The chain employs TRBV20-1 and TRBJ2-2, with D unresolved. Germline V gene lookup returns CDR1 DFQATT and CDR2 SNEGSKA (reference sequence). CDR3 length: 12 residues. Trimming cost V 4 bases and J 1 base, with 4 bases left between them. In nucleotides, the CDR3 is TGCAGTGCTACGGGGAACACCGGGGAGCTGTTTTTT. Its translation is CSATGNTGELFF.

This clonotype was seen a few times. The chain recombines TRBV19 with TRBJ1-6; 10 nucleotides agree with TRBD1. Germline V gene lookup returns CDR1 LNHDA and CDR2 SQIVND (reference sequence). V lost 8 bases to trimming and J lost 9 bases; unmatched junction nucleotides: 4. The CDR3 consists of 13 residues. CDR3 loop: CASLGQGFSPLHF. The CDR3, as DNA: TGTGCCAGTCTGGGACAGGGGTTTTCACCCCTCCACTTT.

This chain uses TRBV29-1 with TRBJ2-4; a weak D match, TRBD2 (5 bases). Trimming took off 3 bases at V and 13 bases at J, with 22 bases between the two ends. Germline V lookup: CDR1 SQVTM, CDR2 ANQGSEA. The CDR3 consists of 14 residues. CDR3 sequence: CSVDDYFSYNEQYF. CDR3 bases: TGCAGCGTTGACGACTACTTCTCCTACAATGAGCAGTACTTC.